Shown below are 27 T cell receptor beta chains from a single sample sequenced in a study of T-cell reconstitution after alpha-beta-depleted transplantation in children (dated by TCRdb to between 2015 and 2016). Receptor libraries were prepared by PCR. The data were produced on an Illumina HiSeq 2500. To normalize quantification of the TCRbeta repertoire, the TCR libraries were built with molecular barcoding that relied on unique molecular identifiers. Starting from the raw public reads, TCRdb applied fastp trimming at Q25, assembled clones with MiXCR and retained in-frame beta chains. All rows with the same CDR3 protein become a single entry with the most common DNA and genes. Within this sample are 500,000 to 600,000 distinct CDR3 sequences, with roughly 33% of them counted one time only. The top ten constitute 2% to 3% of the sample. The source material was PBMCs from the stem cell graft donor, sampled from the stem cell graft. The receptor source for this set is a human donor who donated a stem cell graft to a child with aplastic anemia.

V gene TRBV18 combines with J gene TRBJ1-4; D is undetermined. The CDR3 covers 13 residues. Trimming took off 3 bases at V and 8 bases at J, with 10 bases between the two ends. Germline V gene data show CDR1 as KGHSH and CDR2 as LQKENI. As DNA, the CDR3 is TGTGCCAGCTCACCGCGTGAAAACGAAAAACTGTTTTTT. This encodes CASSPRENEKLFF.

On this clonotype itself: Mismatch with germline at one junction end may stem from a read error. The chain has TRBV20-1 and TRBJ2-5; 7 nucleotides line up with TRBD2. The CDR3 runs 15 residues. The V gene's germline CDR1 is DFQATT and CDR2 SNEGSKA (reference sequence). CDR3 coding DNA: TGCTGTGCCCCCGGGGAAGCGGGATTTGAAGAGACCCAGTACTTC. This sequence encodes CCAPGEAGFEETQYF.

For the CDR3, the DNA is TGTGCCAGCAGCCCAAAGGGGGAATACGAGCAGTACGTC. Its protein product is CASSPKGEYEQYV. The rearrangement uses TRBV7-9 and TRBJ2-7; TRBD1 might be the D (6 bases). The CDR3 is 13 residues long. Germline CDR1 SEHNR, CDR2 FQNEAQ (reference sequence). The V and J ends lost 5 bases and 4 bases respectively, with 12 bases between them.

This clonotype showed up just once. CDR3 DNA sequence: TGTGCCAGCAGCCCGACTAGCGGGAACAGCTATGCTCGAAATGAGCAGTTCTTC. It encodes CASSPTSGNSYARNEQFF. The chain recombines TRBV11-1 with TRBJ2-1; 11 bases align to TRBD2. This CDR3 region has 18 residues. Germline-derived CDR1 and CDR2 are SGHAT and FQDESV (reference sequence). J was trimmed by 7 bases and V by 5 bases; bases with no gene match: 16.

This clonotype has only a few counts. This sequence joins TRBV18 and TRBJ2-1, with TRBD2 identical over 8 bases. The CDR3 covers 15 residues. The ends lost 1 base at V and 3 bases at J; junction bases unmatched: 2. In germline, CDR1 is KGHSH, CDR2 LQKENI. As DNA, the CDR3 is TGTGCCAGCTCACCACTAAGCGGGAGCTACAATGAGCAGTTCTTC. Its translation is CASSPLSGSYNEQFF.

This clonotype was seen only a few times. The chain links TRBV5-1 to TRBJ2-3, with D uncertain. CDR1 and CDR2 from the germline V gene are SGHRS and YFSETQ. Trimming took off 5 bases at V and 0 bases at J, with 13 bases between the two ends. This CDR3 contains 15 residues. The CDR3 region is CASSYLHPSTDTQYF. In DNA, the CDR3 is TGCGCCAGCAGTTACCTACACCCGAGCACAGATACGCAGTATTTT.

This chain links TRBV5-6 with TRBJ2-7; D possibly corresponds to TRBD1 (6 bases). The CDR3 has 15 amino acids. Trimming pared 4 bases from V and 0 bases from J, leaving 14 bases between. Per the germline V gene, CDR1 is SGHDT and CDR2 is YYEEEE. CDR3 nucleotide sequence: TGTGCCAGCAGCCGATTCAGGGGCGGCTCCTACGAGCAGTACTTC. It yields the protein CASSRFRGGSYEQYF.

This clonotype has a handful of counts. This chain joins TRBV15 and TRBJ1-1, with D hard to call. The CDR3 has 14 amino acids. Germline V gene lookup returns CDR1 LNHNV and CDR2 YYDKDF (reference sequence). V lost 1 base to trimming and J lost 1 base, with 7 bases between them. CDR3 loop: CATSRVRENTEAFF. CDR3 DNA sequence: TGTGCCACCAGCAGAGTTCGGGAGAACACTGAAGCTTTCTTT.

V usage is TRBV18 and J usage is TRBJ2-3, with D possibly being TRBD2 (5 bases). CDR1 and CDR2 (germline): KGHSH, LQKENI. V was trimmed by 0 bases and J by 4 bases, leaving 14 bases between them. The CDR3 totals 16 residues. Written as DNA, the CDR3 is TGTGCCAGCTCACCACCCCTCAAGACCGGGGCAGATACGCAGTATTTT. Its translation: CASSPPLKTGADTQYF.

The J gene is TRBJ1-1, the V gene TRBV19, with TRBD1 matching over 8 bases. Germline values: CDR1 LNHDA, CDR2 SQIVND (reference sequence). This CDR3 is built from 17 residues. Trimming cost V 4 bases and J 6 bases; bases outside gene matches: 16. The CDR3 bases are TGTGCCAGTAGTACCCACTCGGGACAGGCGAATATCGCTGAAGCTTTCTTT. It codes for CASSTHSGQANIAEAFF.

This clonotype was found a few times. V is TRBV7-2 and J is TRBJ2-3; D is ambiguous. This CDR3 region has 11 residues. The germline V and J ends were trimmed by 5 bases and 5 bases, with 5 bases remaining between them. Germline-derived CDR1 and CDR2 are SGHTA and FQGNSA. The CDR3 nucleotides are TGTGCCAGCAGCCGGAAAGATACGCAGTATTTT. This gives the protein CASSRKDTQYF.

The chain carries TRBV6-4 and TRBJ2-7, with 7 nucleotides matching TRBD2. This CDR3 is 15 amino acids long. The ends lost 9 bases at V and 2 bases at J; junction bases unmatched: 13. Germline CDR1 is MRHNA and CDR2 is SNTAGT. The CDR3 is CASSRASGTAYEQYF. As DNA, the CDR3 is TGTGCCAGTAGTAGAGCTAGCGGTACCGCCTACGAGCAGTACTTC.

CDR3 loop: CASSRTADTQYF. The CDR3 bases are TGTGCCAGCAGCCGGACGGCAGATACGCAGTATTTT. The chain couples TRBV11-2 to TRBJ2-3; no definite D call. Germline V gene data show CDR1 as SGHAT and CDR2 as FQNNGV. There are 12 residues in the CDR3. V was pared by 5 bases and J by 4 bases, with 7 bases between.

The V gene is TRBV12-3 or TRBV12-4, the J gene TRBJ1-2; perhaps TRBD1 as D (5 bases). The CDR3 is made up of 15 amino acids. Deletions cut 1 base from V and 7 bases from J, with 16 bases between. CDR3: CASSLGSAGLGGYTF. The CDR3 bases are TGTGCCAGCAGTTTAGGTTCGGCAGGGCTGGGTGGCTACACCTTC.

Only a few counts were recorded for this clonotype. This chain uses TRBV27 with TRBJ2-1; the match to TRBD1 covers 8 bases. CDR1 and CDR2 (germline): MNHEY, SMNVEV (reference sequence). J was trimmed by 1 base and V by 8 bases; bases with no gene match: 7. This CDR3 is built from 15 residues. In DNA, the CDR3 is TGTGCCAGCGGCACCCGGACAGGGTCCTACAATGAGCAGTTCTTC. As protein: CASGTRTGSYNEQFF.

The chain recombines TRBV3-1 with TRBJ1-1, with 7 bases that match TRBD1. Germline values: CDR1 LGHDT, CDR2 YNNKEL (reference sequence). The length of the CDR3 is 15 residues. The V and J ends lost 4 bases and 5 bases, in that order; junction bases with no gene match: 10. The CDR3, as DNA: TGTGCCAGCAGCCCATCCAGTTACAGGGGTACTGAAGCTTTCTTT. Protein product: CASSPSSYRGTEAFF.

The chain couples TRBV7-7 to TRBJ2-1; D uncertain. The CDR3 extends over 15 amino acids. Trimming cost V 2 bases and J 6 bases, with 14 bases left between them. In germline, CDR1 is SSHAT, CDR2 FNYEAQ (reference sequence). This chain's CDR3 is CASSLLESPTNEQFF. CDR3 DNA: TGTGCCAGCAGCTTATTAGAATCCCCAACCAATGAGCAGTTCTTC.

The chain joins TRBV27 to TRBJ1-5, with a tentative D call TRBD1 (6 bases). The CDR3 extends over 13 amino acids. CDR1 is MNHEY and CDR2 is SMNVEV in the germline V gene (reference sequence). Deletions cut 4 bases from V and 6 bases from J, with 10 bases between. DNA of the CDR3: TGTGCCAGCAGTTCCAGGGGAGGTCAGCCCCAGCATTTT. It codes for CASSSRGGQPQHF.

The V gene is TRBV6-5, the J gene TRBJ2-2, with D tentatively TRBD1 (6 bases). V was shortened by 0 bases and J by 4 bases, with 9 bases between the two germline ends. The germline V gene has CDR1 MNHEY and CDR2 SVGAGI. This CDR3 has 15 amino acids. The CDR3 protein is CASSYSTGPTGELFF. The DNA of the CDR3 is TGTGCCAGCAGTTACTCGACAGGCCCCACCGGGGAGCTGTTTTTT.

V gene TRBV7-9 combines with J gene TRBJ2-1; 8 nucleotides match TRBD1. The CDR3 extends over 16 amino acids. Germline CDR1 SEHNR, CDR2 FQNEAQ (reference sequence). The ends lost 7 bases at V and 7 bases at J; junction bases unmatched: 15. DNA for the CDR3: TGTGCCAGCATCCATCAGAGTCCGGACAGGGATAATGAGCAGTTCTTC. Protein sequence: CASIHQSPDRDNEQFF.

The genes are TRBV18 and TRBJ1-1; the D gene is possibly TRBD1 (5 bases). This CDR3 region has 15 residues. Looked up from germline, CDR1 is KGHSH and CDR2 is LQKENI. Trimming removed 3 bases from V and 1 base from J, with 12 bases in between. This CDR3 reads CASSPGAGGNTEAFF. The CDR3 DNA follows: TGTGCCAGCTCACCCGGCGCGGGGGGGAACACTGAAGCTTTCTTT. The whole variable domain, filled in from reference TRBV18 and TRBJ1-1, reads NAGVMQNPRHLVRRRGQEARLRCSPMKGHSHVYWYRQLPEEGLKFMVYLQKENIIDESGMPKERFSAEFPKEGPSILRIQQVVRGDSAAYFCASSPGAGGNTEAFFGQGTRLTVV.

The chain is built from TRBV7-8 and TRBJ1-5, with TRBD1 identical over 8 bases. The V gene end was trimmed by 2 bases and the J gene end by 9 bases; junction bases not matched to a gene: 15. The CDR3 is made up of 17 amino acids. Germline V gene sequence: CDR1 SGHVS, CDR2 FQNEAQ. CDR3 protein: CASSLQPGTGNSRPQHF. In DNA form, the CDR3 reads TGTGCCAGCAGCTTACAGCCCGGGACAGGAAACAGTCGGCCCCAGCATTTT.

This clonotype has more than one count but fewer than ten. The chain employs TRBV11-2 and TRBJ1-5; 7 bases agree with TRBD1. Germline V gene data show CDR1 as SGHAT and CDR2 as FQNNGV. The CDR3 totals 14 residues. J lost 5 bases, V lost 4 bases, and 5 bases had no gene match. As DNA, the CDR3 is TGTGCCAGCAGCTCCCAGGGGGAGGATCAGCCCCAGCATTTT. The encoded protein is CASSSQGEDQPQHF.

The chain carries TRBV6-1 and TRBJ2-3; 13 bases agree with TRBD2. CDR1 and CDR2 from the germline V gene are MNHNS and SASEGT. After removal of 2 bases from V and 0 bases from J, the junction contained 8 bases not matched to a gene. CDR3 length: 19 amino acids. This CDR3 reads CASSERTSGRSSSTDTQYF. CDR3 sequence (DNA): TGTGCCAGCAGTGAAAGGACTAGCGGGAGATCCTCTAGCACAGATACGCAGTATTTT.

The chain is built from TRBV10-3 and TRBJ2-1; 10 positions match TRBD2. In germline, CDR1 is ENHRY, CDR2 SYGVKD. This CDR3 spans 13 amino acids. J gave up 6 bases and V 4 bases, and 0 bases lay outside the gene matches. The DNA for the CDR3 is TGTGCCATCAGTGGACTAGCGGGCAATGAGCAGTTCTTC. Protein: CAISGLAGNEQFF.

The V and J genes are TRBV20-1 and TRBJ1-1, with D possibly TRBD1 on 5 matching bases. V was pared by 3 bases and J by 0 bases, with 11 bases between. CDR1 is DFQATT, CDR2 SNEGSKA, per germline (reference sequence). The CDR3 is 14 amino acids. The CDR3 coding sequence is TGCAGTGCTAGGGCGGGGCAGCTGAACACTGAAGCTTTCTTT. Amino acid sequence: CSARAGQLNTEAFF.

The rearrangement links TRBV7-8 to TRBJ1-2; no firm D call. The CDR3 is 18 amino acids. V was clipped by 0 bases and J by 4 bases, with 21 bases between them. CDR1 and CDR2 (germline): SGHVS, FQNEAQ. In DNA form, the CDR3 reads TGTGCCAGCAGCTTAGCCGCAGTTGGCAGGCACAACTCCTATGGCTACACCTTC. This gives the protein CASSLAAVGRHNSYGYTF.